Below, 26 T cell receptor beta chains from the same sample are listed, as sequenced in a study of T cells in Graves' hyperthyroidism and ophthalmopathy. Researchers amplified the TCR beta CDR3 regions from RNA transcripts. HTBI primers were used for first-round RT-PCR of the TCR CDR3. Each CDR3 protein is one row after TCRdb ran MiXCR on the multiplex PCR reads. Counted here are about 340,000 distinct CDR3 sequences, 18% occurring once; the ten biggest clones make up about 53%. The specimen sequenced was blood. Receptors originate from a woman between 45 and 60 years old with Graves' hyperthyroidism.

This clonotype was observed at least ten times. The chain carries TRBV27 and TRBJ2-5, with 10 bases lining up with TRBD2. The CDR3 covers 15 residues. CDR1 and CDR2 from the germline V gene are MNHEY and SMNVEV (reference sequence). V dropped 4 bases and J dropped 5; count of bases not matched to a gene: 7. The CDR3 here is CASSSGLARRETQYF. The CDR3 nucleotides read TGTGCCAGCAGTTCGGGACTAGCGAGACGGGAGACCCAGTACTTC.

This clonotype was seen ten or more times. The genes are TRBV18 and TRBJ2-5; possible D gene TRBD2, 6 bases. The CDR3 is 15 amino acids. With 5 bases removed from V and 4 bases from J, the gap between germline ends came to 17 bases. Looked up from germline, CDR1 is KGHSH and CDR2 is LQKENI. CDR3 in DNA: TGTGCCAGCTCATCCTCTGAGGACTACACAGAGACCCAGTACTTC. Residues: CASSSSEDYTETQYF.

This clonotype was recorded many times. This rearrangement joins TRBV12-3 or TRBV12-4 to TRBJ1-1; 7 bases are a match to TRBD1. The CDR3 has 14 amino acids. Losses at the gene ends were 7 bases for V and 5 bases for J; bases not matched to a gene: 10. In DNA, the CDR3 is TGTGCCAGCACCTTGACAGGGCGGGATACTGAAGCTTTCTTT. The encoded protein is CASTLTGRDTEAFF.

The rearrangement joins TRBV6-5 to TRBJ2-7; perhaps TRBD2 as D (6 bases). The CDR3 extends over 17 amino acids. CDR1 MNHEY and CDR2 SVGAGI come from the germline V gene. Trimming took off 2 bases at V and 1 base at J, with 18 bases between the two ends. DNA for the CDR3: TGTGCCAGCAGTTACGGCCTAGGAGCGGGCCAGTCCTACGAGCAGTACTTC. Translated, it gives CASSYGLGAGQSYEQYF.

This clonotype was seen repeatedly, ten times or more. The CDR3, as DNA: TGTGCCAGCAGCCAAGATACGCTAAATGAGCAGTTCTTC. It specifies CASSQDTLNEQFF. V usage is TRBV3-1 and J usage is TRBJ2-1; D is unclear. V was pared by 0 bases and J by 7 bases, with 7 bases between. CDR1 and CDR2 from the germline V gene are LGHDT and YNNKEL (reference sequence). The CDR3 is made up of 13 amino acids.

This clonotype was counted only a few times. The chain is built from TRBV20-1 and TRBJ2-1; 8 bases are shared with TRBD2. Trimming removed 0 bases from V and 8 bases from J; junction bases left unmatched: 9. CDR3 size: 15 residues. Germline V lookup: CDR1 DFQATT, CDR2 SNEGSKA (reference sequence). The CDR3 protein is CSARDPQRESDEQFF. The CDR3 DNA reads as TGCAGTGCTAGAGATCCCCAGCGGGAGAGTGATGAGCAGTTCTTC.

On this clonotype itself: A single base separates this from a much larger clone, so it may be a read error. The chain joins TRBV6-1 to TRBJ1-2; TRBD1 agrees at 7 bases. Germline V gene data show CDR1 as MNHNS and CDR2 as SASEGT. With V trimmed by 8 bases and J by 6 bases, 12 bases remained unmatched. This CDR3 comprises 14 residues. The CDR3 here is CASRMDRNNHGYTF. The CDR3 bases are TGTGCCAGCCGTATGGACAGGAACAACCATGGCTACACCTTC.

A few counts support this clonotype. The chain recombines TRBV15 with TRBJ2-5, with TRBD1 as a possible D gene (5 bases). V was cut by 0 bases and J by 5 bases, with 13 bases left in between. CDR1 LNHNV and CDR2 YYDKDF come from the germline V gene (reference sequence). This CDR3 comprises 15 residues. CDR3 protein: CATSRDKGNYETQYF. CDR3 nucleotide sequence: TGTGCCACCAGCAGAGATAAGGGGAATTACGAGACCCAGTACTTC.

Ten or more counts support this clonotype. The V call is TRBV5-1, the J call TRBJ1-1; 8 nucleotides line up with TRBD1. Germline lookup yields CDR1 SGHRS and CDR2 YFSETQ. The CDR3 runs 16 residues. J was trimmed by 4 bases and V by 5 bases; bases with no gene match: 13. CDR3 loop: CASSHGQGGRVTEAFF. CDR3 DNA: TGCGCCAGCAGTCACGGACAGGGAGGACGTGTCACTGAAGCTTTCTTT. The full variable domain, rest sourced from reference TRBV5-1 and TRBJ1-1, is KAGVTQTPRYLIKTRGQQVTLSCSPISGHRSVSWYQQTPGQGLQFLFEYFSETQRNKGNFPGRFSGRQFSNSRSEMNVSTLELGDSALYLCASSHGQGGRVTEAFFGQGTRLTVV.

The CDR3 loop reads CASTGRMNTEAFF. DNA for the CDR3: TGTGCCAGCACCGGCAGAATGAACACTGAAGCTTTCTTT. The chain has TRBV2 and TRBJ1-1, with unresolved D. V dropped 7 bases and J dropped 0 bases, with 9 bases sitting between them. CDR3 length: 13 residues. The germline CDR1 and CDR2 sequences are SNHLY and FYNNEI.

This clonotype was observed a handful of times. The chain links TRBV6-1 to TRBJ1-5, with TRBD1 identical over 12 bases. This CDR3 spans 15 amino acids. Trimming took 5 bases from V and 7 from J; bases not matched to a gene: 6. CDR1 MNHNS and CDR2 SASEGT come from the germline V gene. CDR3 protein: CASSPTGTGGQPQHF. In DNA form, the CDR3 reads TGTGCCAGCAGTCCGACCGGGACAGGGGGCCAGCCCCAGCATTTT.

This clonotype was counted at least ten times. A junction boundary mismatches the germline segment, possibly from a read error. The chain uses TRBV5-1 and TRBJ2-7; 9 bases match TRBD1. The V gene's germline CDR1 is SGHRS and CDR2 YFSETQ. The CDR3 loop spans 13 amino acids. The CDR3: CASSGQGSYEQYF. The CDR3 DNA follows: TGTGCCAGCAGTGGACAGGGGTCCTACGAGCAGTACTTC.

In this sample, this clonotype turned up a few times. This chain joins TRBV5-1 and TRBJ2-7; no clear D. This CDR3 region has 14 residues. The germline gives CDR1 SGHRS, CDR2 YFSETQ. The ends were cut back, 4 bases at V and 4 bases at J, with 15 bases in the middle. Here the CDR3 reads CASSRLGSQYEQYF. CDR3 DNA: TGCGCCAGCAGCCGGTTAGGAAGCCAGTACGAGCAGTACTTC.

The chain uses TRBV18 and TRBJ2-5, with 7 bases that match TRBD1. In germline, CDR1 is KGHSH, CDR2 LQKENI. CDR3 length equals 14 residues. The V segment lost 3 bases and the J segment 3 bases; nucleotides outside the gene matches: 4. The CDR3 DNA reads TGTGCCAGCTCACCCTGGACAGGAAAAGAGACCCAGTACTTC. This sequence encodes CASSPWTGKETQYF.

This clonotype was counted a few times. The rearrangement joins TRBV12-3 or TRBV12-4 to TRBJ2-6, with D perhaps matching TRBD2 (6 bases). The CDR3 loop spans 17 amino acids. The V end was cut by 6 bases, the J end by 0 bases, with 15 bases between. The CDR3 protein is CASSPGTAISGANVLTF. DNA of the CDR3: TGTGCCAGCAGCCCCGGGACTGCTATCTCTGGGGCCAACGTCCTGACTTTC.

A note on this clonotype: A read error may be the cause here, since a much bigger clone is one base away. Without the conserved terminal phenylalanine or tryptophan, this CDR3 likely stems from a read error. The chain uses TRBV28 and TRBJ1-2; no firm D call. The germline V gene has CDR1 MDHEN and CDR2 SYDVKM. Trimming shortened V by 4 bases and J by 4 bases, and 10 bases separated the two germline ends. CDR3 length equals 13 residues. CDR3 residues: CASSSRRIYGYTY. As DNA, the CDR3 is TGTGCCAGCAGTTCAAGACGGATCTATGGCTACACCTAC.

This chain connects TRBV27 to TRBJ2-7; D perhaps matches TRBD2 (5 bases). With 5 bases removed from V and 3 bases from J, the gap between germline ends came to 11 bases. Germline V CDR1 and CDR2: MNHEY, SMNVEV (reference sequence). CDR3 length equals 13 residues. For the CDR3, the DNA is TGTGCCAGCAGTCCATTCGGGATCTACGAGCAGTACTTC. Its translation: CASSPFGIYEQYF.

This clonotype was recorded many times. The gene calls are TRBV7-9 and TRBJ2-3, with a tentative D call TRBD2 (6 bases). The CDR3 is 13 residues long. Germline V gives CDR1 SEHNR, CDR2 FQNEAQ (reference sequence). Deletions cut 5 bases from V and 5 bases from J, with 11 bases between. CDR3 loop: CASSLFGRDTQYF. CDR3 DNA sequence: TGTGCCAGCAGCCTCTTCGGGAGAGATACGCAGTATTTT.

A few counts support this clonotype. The chain combines TRBV12-3 or TRBV12-4 with TRBJ2-5; a weak D match, TRBD2 (5 bases). V lost 1 base to trimming and J lost 7 bases, with 19 bases between them. CDR3 length: 16 amino acids. CDR3 amino acids: CASSLGAVGAPGTQYF. The CDR3 region has the DNA TGTGCCAGCAGTTTAGGGGCGGTGGGAGCCCCAGGGACCCAGTACTTC.

The chain links TRBV24-1 to TRBJ1-2, with unresolved D. Trimming left V 4 bases short and J 0 bases short, with 8 bases between. Germline CDR1 KGHDR, CDR2 SFDVKD. This CDR3 has 14 amino acids. CDR3: CATSDWETNYGYTF. In nucleotides, the CDR3 is TGTGCCACCAGTGACTGGGAAACTAACTATGGCTACACCTTC.

The genes are TRBV2 and TRBJ1-2, with D hard to call. CDR3 size: 16 residues. The germline V gene encodes CDR1 SNHLY and CDR2 FYNNEI. V was pared by 7 bases and J by 8 bases, with 26 bases between. The CDR3 DNA sequence: TGTGCCAGCAAACTAGAAACACCATCGCTCCCGGAGGGCTACACCTTC. Translated, it gives CASKLETPSLPEGYTF.

This clonotype was observed a handful of times. The rearrangement links TRBV5-1 to TRBJ2-7; 13 bases are a match to TRBD2. CDR3 length equals 15 residues. The trim removed 1 base at V and 7 bases at J, leaving 5 bases unmatched. Per germline, CDR1 SGHRS and CDR2 YFSETQ. The CDR3 coding sequence is TGCGCCAGCAGCTTGTCACTAGCGGGAGGGAGGGAGCAGTACTTC. This codes for CASSLSLAGGREQYF. Using reference TRBV5-1 and TRBJ2-7 for the parts outside the CDR3, the full variable domain is KAGVTQTPRYLIKTRGQQVTLSCSPISGHRSVSWYQQTPGQGLQFLFEYFSETQRNKGNFPGRFSGRQFSNSRSEMNVSTLELGDSALYLCASSLSLAGGREQYFGPGTRLTVT.

A few counts support this clonotype. The chain has TRBV7-3 and TRBJ2-6; D unresolved. The V end lost 5 bases, the J end lost 0 bases, and 11 bases lay between the germline ends. The CDR3 covers 16 residues. The germline gives CDR1 SGHTA, CDR2 FQGTGA. DNA for the CDR3: TGTGCCAGCAGCCCCACAATACTCTCTGGGGCCAACGTCCTGACTTTC. Translated: CASSPTILSGANVLTF.

This clonotype occurred a few times. The gene calls are TRBV30 and TRBJ1-2; tentatively, D is TRBD1 (5 bases). Germline lookup yields CDR1 GTSNPN and CDR2 SVGIG (reference sequence). This CDR3 is built from 13 residues. Between the trimmed V and J ends, which lost 0 bases and 6 bases, there was a span of 11 bases. CDR3 bases: TGTGCCTGGAGTGTACGGGCAGGGAATGGCTACACCTTC. It codes for CAWSVRAGNGYTF.

This rearrangement joins TRBV6-2 or TRBV6-3 to TRBJ2-3; 8 nucleotides agree with TRBD2. CDR1 is MNHEY, CDR2 SVGEGT, per germline. This CDR3 is 15 amino acids long. The V and J ends lost 5 bases and 1 base, in that order; junction bases with no gene match: 5. The DNA of the CDR3 is TGTGCCAGCAGTGGATACGGGGGGGGCACAGATACGCAGTATTTT. This encodes CASSGYGGGTDTQYF.

At least ten counts were recorded for this clonotype. The chain has TRBV6-1 and TRBJ1-1; D remains unclear. V was clipped by 1 base and J by 3 bases, with 9 bases between them. Germline loops: CDR1 MNHNS, CDR2 SASEGT. The CDR3 is 14 amino acids. The CDR3 loop is CASSEDFTYTEAFF. The CDR3 bases are TGTGCCAGCAGTGAAGATTTCACATACACTGAAGCTTTCTTT.